The T cell receptor (beta chain) under discussion was sequenced for a study of blood T cell repertoires in COVID-19. The CDR3 is made up of 15 amino acids. V lost 2 bases and J lost 4; bases outside the gene matches: 8. Germline CDR1 reads SGHNT; CDR2 reads YYREEE (reference sequence). Adults between about 18 and 95 years of age took part from 20 to 25 US areas. Among Cohort 3 donors, those recovered had two negative PCRs, clearance, or symptom resolution. The protocol was immunoSEQ multiplex PCR, while the TCRdb copy is restricted to in-frame clones and leaves out a portion. The repertoire holds roughly 200,000 clones, about nine tenths seen once, with 1.2% in the top ten.

V usage is TRBV5-4 and J usage is TRBJ1-2, with 7 positions matching TRBD1. The source of this sequence is a man aged 25-45 years who had recovered from COVID-19. Sequences were obtained from PBMCs or T cells enriched from blood (not recorded which). Here the CDR3 reads CASSLSGGTAYGYTF. The CDR3 nucleotides are TGTGCCAGCAGCTTATCAGGAGGGACAGCCTATGGCTACACCTTC.